The 21 T cell receptor beta chains below all came from one sample that was sequenced in a study of blood T cells in healthy people across ages. It was with a sample-barcoded 5' primer and a J-beta primer mix that a second PCR of roughly 7 to 12 cycles was run. Each CDR3 protein gets one entry after TCRdb re-called the 5' RACE reads with MiXCR. The repertoire has hundreds of thousands of distinct CDR3 sequences, approximately 49% of them found once; the top ten carry around a third. The sample taken for sequencing was blood. These TCRs come from an older woman in good health.

This clonotype was picked up a small number of times. The J gene is TRBJ2-5, the V gene TRBV20-1, with 7 bases lining up with TRBD2. The CDR3 runs 11 residues. The germline V gene has CDR1 DFQATT and CDR2 SNEGSKA (reference sequence). V lost 5 bases and J lost 5; bases outside the gene matches: 2. CDR3 sequence: CSALREETQYF. CDR3 bases: TGCAGTGCTCTGCGGGAGGAGACCCAGTACTTC.

This clonotype came up once. This chain joins TRBV20-1 and TRBJ2-3; no clear D. CDR1 is DFQATT and CDR2 is SNEGSKA in the germline V gene (reference sequence). V was cut by 2 bases and J by 0 bases, with 9 bases left in between. The length of the CDR3 is 14 residues. The CDR3 region has the DNA TGCAGTGCTAGAAAGGCCACTAGCACAGATACGCAGTATTTT. Its translation is CSARKATSTDTQYF.

There are many counts of this clonotype. V usage is TRBV2 and J usage is TRBJ2-7; tentatively, D is TRBD1 (5 bases). CDR3 size: 15 residues. Trimming left V 2 bases short and J 1 base short, with 12 bases between. The germline gives CDR1 SNHLY, CDR2 FYNNEI. In DNA, the CDR3 is TGTGCCAGCAGTGAATCTGGGCAGGGTTCCTACGAGCAGTACTTC. It is translated as CASSESGQGSYEQYF. Drawing the rest from reference TRBV2 and TRBJ2-7, the complete variable domain is EPEVTQTPSHQVTQMGQEVILRCVPISNHLYFYWYRQILGQKVEFLVSFYNNEISEKSEIFDDQFSVERPDGSNFTLKIRSTKLEDSAMYFCASSESGQGSYEQYFGPGTRLTVT.

This chain uses TRBV20-1 with TRBJ2-5, with 8 bases that match TRBD2. Germline V gene sequence: CDR1 DFQATT, CDR2 SNEGSKA (reference sequence). Trimming at V came to 4 bases and at J to 4 bases, leaving 8 bases not matched to a gene. This CDR3 region has 14 residues. The CDR3 loop is CSATPGAGGETQYF. The CDR3 DNA reads TGCAGTGCTACCCCTGGGGCGGGAGGAGAGACCCAGTACTTC.

At least ten counts were recorded for this clonotype. The chain combines TRBV7-9 with TRBJ2-7, with D possibly TRBD1 on 5 matching bases. The V end was cut by 1 base, the J end by 2 bases, with 6 bases between. Germline CDR1 and CDR2: SEHNR and FQNEAQ (reference sequence). The CDR3 is 13 residues long. The CDR3 region has the DNA TGTGCCAGCAGCTTAGAAGGGGCCTACGAGCAGTACTTC. Translated: CASSLEGAYEQYF.

This clonotype has a handful of counts. The chain has TRBV2 and TRBJ1-2; weak D call: TRBD1 (5 bases). V dropped 3 bases and J dropped 7 bases, with 15 bases sitting between them. Germline lookup yields CDR1 SNHLY and CDR2 FYNNEI. CDR3 length: 14 amino acids. The CDR3 region is CASSDTQGDSGYTF. CDR3 coding DNA: TGTGCCAGCAGTGATACCCAGGGAGATAGTGGCTACACCTTC.

This clonotype was detected a few times. The chain has TRBV7-8 and TRBJ2-4; TRBD1 agrees at 8 bases. The CDR3 spans 16 residues. V was clipped by 5 bases and J by 0 bases; unmatched bases: 6. Per the germline V gene, CDR1 is SGHVS and CDR2 is FQNEAQ. CDR3 sequence reads: CASSPRTGLAKNIQYF. Here the CDR3 DNA reads TGTGCCAGCAGCCCCAGGACAGGGTTAGCCAAAAACATTCAGTACTTC.

The genes are TRBV27 and TRBJ2-7; D call uncertain. CDR3 length: 12 amino acids. Trimming took off 5 bases at V and 5 bases at J, with 10 bases between the two ends. Germline CDR1 is MNHEY and CDR2 is SMNVEV (reference sequence). In DNA, the CDR3 is TGTGCCAGCAGTCCCTTCCTAAACGAGCAGTACTTC. It encodes CASSPFLNEQYF.

The V and J genes are TRBV12-5 and TRBJ1-1; D gene uncertain. This CDR3 is built from 14 residues. Germline V gene sequence: CDR1 LGHNT, CDR2 FRNRAP. The V end lost 5 bases, the J end lost 2 bases, and 12 bases lay between the germline ends. The CDR3 bases are TGTGCTAGTGGTCGTACGACGGAAAACACTGAAGCTTTCTTT. Translation: CASGRTTENTEAFF.

V gene TRBV29-1 combines with J gene TRBJ1-4; D unresolved. V lost 0 bases and J 4 bases, leaving 12 bases between the germline ends. Germline CDR1 SQVTM, CDR2 ANQGSEA. The CDR3 is 15 amino acids. The chain's CDR3 is CSVEDGGRSNEKLFF. The DNA for the CDR3 is TGCAGCGTTGAAGATGGAGGAAGGAGTAATGAAAAACTGTTTTTT.

The V gene is TRBV3-1, the J gene TRBJ2-5, with D unclear. Germline V lookup: CDR1 LGHDT, CDR2 YNNKEL (reference sequence). The V end lost 6 bases, the J end lost 5 bases, and 13 bases lay between the germline ends. This CDR3 is 13 amino acids long. In nucleotides, the CDR3 is TGTGCCAGCAGGTTGGGTGCGGTCGAGACCCAGTACTTC. Its translation: CASRLGAVETQYF.

This rearrangement joins TRBV4-3 to TRBJ2-1, with 13 bases aligning to TRBD2. The V segment lost 0 bases and the J segment 10 bases; nucleotides outside the gene matches: 15. Germline V CDR1 and CDR2: LGHNA, YSLEER. The CDR3 runs to 19 residues. CDR3 DNA sequence: TGCGCCAGCAGCCAAGATATTTGGCTAGGCGGGACTAGCGGGGAAGAGCAGTTCTTC. Its translation: CASSQDIWLGGTSGEEQFF.

This clonotype was picked up a small number of times. V is TRBV20-1 and J is TRBJ2-7, with a tentative D call TRBD1 (6 bases). Germline-derived CDR1 and CDR2 are DFQATT and SNEGSKA (reference sequence). The CDR3 extends over 14 amino acids. V was cut by 6 bases and J by 6 bases, with 21 bases left in between. As DNA, the CDR3 is TGCAGTGCAAAGGGGCCGGGACAACTCTCCGAGCAGTACTTC. Protein: CSAKGPGQLSEQYF.

The sample holds many counts of this clonotype. The J gene is TRBJ2-4, the V gene TRBV6-5, with D possibly matching TRBD1 (5 bases). Trimming took 0 bases from V and 0 from J, leaving 9 bases between them. Germline V gives CDR1 MNHEY, CDR2 SVGAGI. The CDR3 is made up of 16 amino acids. CDR3 sequence (DNA): TGTGCCAGCAGTTACTCCAGGGCAGTAGCCAAAAACATTCAGTACTTC. Its translation: CASSYSRAVAKNIQYF.

The V call is TRBV7-2, the J call TRBJ2-5; 9 bases are shared with TRBD2. The CDR3 loop spans 15 amino acids. Germline CDR1 reads SGHTA; CDR2 reads FQGNSA. V lost 3 bases and J lost 3; bases outside the gene matches: 5. The CDR3: CASSLRGGREETQYF. The CDR3 DNA reads TGTGCCAGCAGCTTGCGGGGCGGGAGGGAAGAGACCCAGTACTTC.

This chain links TRBV9 with TRBJ2-3; TRBD1 or TRBD2 may be the D gene (6 bases each). There are 16 residues in the CDR3. Germline loops: CDR1 SGDLS, CDR2 YYNGEE. Trimming cost V 3 bases and J 2 bases, with 16 bases left between them. CDR3 protein: CASSAGDRQATDTQYF. CDR3 nucleotide sequence: TGTGCCAGCAGCGCGGGGGATCGACAGGCCACAGATACGCAGTATTTT.

CDR3 nucleotides: TGCAGTGCTACGGGGGGGGACCCACATCGAGGGACCCAGTACTTC. As protein: CSATGGDPHRGTQYF. The chain joins TRBV20-1 to TRBJ2-5, with 8 nucleotides matching TRBD2. Germline loops: CDR1 DFQATT, CDR2 SNEGSKA (reference sequence). The ends lost 4 bases at V and 7 bases at J; junction bases unmatched: 14. The CDR3 has 15 amino acids.

The gene calls are TRBV28 and TRBJ1-2; TRBD1 is a possible D gene (5 bases). Per germline, CDR1 MDHEN and CDR2 SYDVKM. The CDR3 length is 15 residues. The germline V and J ends were trimmed by 5 bases and 4 bases, with 17 bases remaining between them. CDR3 region: CASSALTGTFYGYTF. In nucleotides, the CDR3 is TGTGCCAGCAGTGCCTTGACCGGGACCTTCTATGGCTACACCTTC.

V gene TRBV7-2 combines with J gene TRBJ2-5; D might be TRBD2 (7 bases). Germline V gives CDR1 SGHTA, CDR2 FQGNSA. Trimming pared 7 bases from V and 4 bases from J, leaving 13 bases between. The CDR3 loop spans 13 amino acids. The CDR3 sequence is CASTWGGRETQYF. In nucleotides, the CDR3 is TGTGCCAGCACCTGGGGGGGCCGAGAGACCCAGTACTTC.

The chain has TRBV5-1 and TRBJ2-5, with D unresolved. From germline, CDR1 is SGHRS and CDR2 YFSETQ. Trimming removed 5 bases from V and 5 bases from J, with 7 bases in between. This CDR3 has 11 amino acids. The CDR3, as DNA: TGCGCCAGCAGAACCGGTGAGACCCAGTACTTC. As protein: CASRTGETQYF.

This chain links TRBV7-9 with TRBJ1-1; 12 bases are shared with TRBD1. Trimming took 0 bases from V and 6 from J; bases not matched to a gene: 5. CDR3 length equals 16 residues. CDR1 and CDR2 from the germline V gene are SEHNR and FQNEAQ (reference sequence). The CDR3 is CASSLAGDRGPAEAFF. The DNA of the CDR3 is TGTGCCAGCAGCTTAGCGGGGGACAGGGGGCCAGCTGAAGCTTTCTTT. The full variable domain, completed using reference TRBV7-9 and TRBJ1-1, is DTGVSQNPRHKITKRGQNVTFRCDPISEHNRLYWYRQTLGQGPEFLTYFQNEAQLEKSRLLSDRFSAERPKGSFSTLEIQRTEQGDSAMYLCASSLAGDRGPAEAFFGQGTRLTVV.